The following is a TCR beta chain sequence with its context. Sequence at one end of the junction differs from germline and may be a read error. These data originate in a study of blood T cell repertoires in COVID-19. The wider study: Some COVID-19 samples were acute and others convalescent; all came from the United States, Italy and Spain. T cells, B-cell-depleted T cells, or PBMCs provided the cDNA or gDNA that served as material.

In the original workflow: The authors estimated nucleated cell counts from reference gene primer amplification. Using immunoSEQ multiplex PCR, the repertoire was profiled, and TCRdb retains in-frame clones only, with some absent. Clone size and the V and J calls come from that table; the DNA yielded D and trimming. The table lists a few hundred thousand clones, about 86% of them singletons. The receptor comes from a woman in her thirties who had recovered from COVID-19. The specimen was peripheral blood.

CDR3 loop: CASSTQGLTHEKLFF. In DNA form, the CDR3 reads TGTGCCAGCAGTACCCAGGGTTTAACTCATGAAAAACTGTTTTTT. This sequence joins TRBV28 and TRBJ1-4, with D perhaps matching TRBD1 (5 bases). Germline assignment: CDR1 MDHEN and CDR2 SYDVKM. There are 15 residues in the CDR3. The whole variable domain, filled in from reference TRBV28 and TRBJ1-4, reads DVKVTQSSRYLVKRTGEKVFLECVQDMDHENMFWYRQDPGLGLRLIYFSYDVKMKEKGDIPEGYSVSREKKERFSLILESASTNQTSMYLCASSTQGLTHEKLFFGSGTQLSVL.